This TCR beta chain was observed in a study of T cell clonotyping in hematopoietic cell transplantation. Overall study findings and caveats: Pathologically expanded recipient clonotypes increased progressively from day 30 to day 180 as diversity fell.

The CDR3 extends over 16 amino acids. With 0 bases removed from V and 2 bases from J, the gap between germline ends came to 14 bases. Germline V lookup: CDR1 SGHNT, CDR2 YENEEA. Clones were read by immunoSEQ multiplex PCR, and TCRdb kept only the in-frame ones, dropping some. The sample shows more than 40,000 clones, 95% of them seen only once. Details on this clone: Its antigen is as yet unknown.

Sequenced: peripheral blood mononuclear cells. V gene TRBV11-3 combines with J gene TRBJ2-7, with a tentative D call TRBD1 (6 bases). This clonotype originated in a man aged 25 to 40 in good health. Some clones in this sample may be carry-over from other donors' samples. The CDR3 region has the DNA TGTGCCAGCAGCTTAGATCTGGCAGGGGCACCCTACGAGCAGTACTTC. Translated, it gives CASSLDLAGAPYEQYF.